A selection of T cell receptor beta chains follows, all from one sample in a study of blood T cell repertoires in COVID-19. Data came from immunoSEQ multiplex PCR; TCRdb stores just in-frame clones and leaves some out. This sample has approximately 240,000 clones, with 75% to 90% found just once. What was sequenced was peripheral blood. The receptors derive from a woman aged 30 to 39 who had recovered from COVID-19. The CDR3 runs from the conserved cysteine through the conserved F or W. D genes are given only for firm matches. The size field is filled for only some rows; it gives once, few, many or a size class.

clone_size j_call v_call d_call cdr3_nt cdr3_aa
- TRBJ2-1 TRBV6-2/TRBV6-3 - TGTGCCAGCAGTTACGATAGCGGAGGACGGCTGATACTCTTC CASSYDSGGRLILF
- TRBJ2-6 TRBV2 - TGTGCCAGCAGTGAAGTAACAATGTCTGGGGCCAACGTCCTGACTTTC CASSEVTMSGANVLTF
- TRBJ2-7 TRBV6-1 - TGTGCCAGCAGTGAACAACAGCCATCCTACGAGCAGTACTTC CASSEQQPSYEQYF
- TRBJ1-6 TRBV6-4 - TGTGCCAGCAGCGCCAGGGTCGGTTCACCCCTCCACTTT CASSARVGSPLHF
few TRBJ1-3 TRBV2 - TGTGCCAGCAGTGGCGGCTCTTCCTCTGGAAACACCATATATTTT CASSGGSSSGNTIYF
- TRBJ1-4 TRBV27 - TGTGCCAGCAGTTTCGGGAGGTCTTCACCTAATGAAAAACTGTTTTTT CASSFGRSSPNEKLFF
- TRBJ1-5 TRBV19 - TGTGCCAGTAGTCCCCCACAGCTCAATCGTGGCAATCAGCCCCAGCATTTT CASSPPQLNRGNQPQHF
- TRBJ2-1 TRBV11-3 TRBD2 TGTGCCAGCAGCTTAGAGGCCCTAGCGGGGGGGTCCTACAATGAGCAGTTCTTC CASSLEALAGGSYNEQFF
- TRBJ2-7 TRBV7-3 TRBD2 TGTGCCAGCAGCGTTTTAGCGGGGGGACCTTACGAGCAGTACTTC CASSVLAGGPYEQYF
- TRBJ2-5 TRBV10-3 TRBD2 TGTGCCATCAGTGAGACACCCCCCACCGGACTAGCGGAAGAGACCCAGTACTTC CAISETPPTGLAEETQYF
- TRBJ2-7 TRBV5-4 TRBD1 TGTGCCAGCAGCCTGGACAGGGACTACGAGCAGTACTTC CASSLDRDYEQYF
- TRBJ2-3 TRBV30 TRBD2 TGTGCCTGGAGTCCCCTCTCTCGACTAGCGAGGAGGGGAGATACGCAGTATTTT CAWSPLSRLARRGDTQYF
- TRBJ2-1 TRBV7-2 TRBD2 TGTGCCAGCAGCTTAGTAGGCGGGGGGGCCTACAATGAGCAGTTCTTC CASSLVGGGAYNEQFF
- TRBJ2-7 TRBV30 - TGTGCCTGGAGTGTACATGCCTACGAGCAGTACTTC CAWSVHAYEQYF
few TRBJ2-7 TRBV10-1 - TGCGCCACACCGCCGGAGCCCTACGAGCAGTACTTC CATPPEPYEQYF
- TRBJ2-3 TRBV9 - TGTGCCAGCAGCCCCCACACAGATACGCAGTATTTT CASSPHTDTQYF
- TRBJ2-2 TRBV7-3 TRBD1 TGTGCCAGCAGCTTGTCAGGGGGCGCCGGCACCGGGGAGCTGTTTTTT CASSLSGGAGTGELFF
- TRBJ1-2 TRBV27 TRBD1 TGTGCCAGCAGTAGGGCCTACTCCGGGACAGGGATGCTTGCTAACTATGGCTACACCTTC CASSRAYSGTGMLANYGYTF
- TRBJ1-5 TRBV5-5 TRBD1 TGTGCCAGCAGCTTAGGGACAGCACTGAATCAGCCCCAGCATTTT CASSLGTALNQPQHF
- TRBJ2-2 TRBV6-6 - TGTGCCAGCAGTTACTCGACGGGCGGGGAGCTGTTTTTT CASSYSTGGELFF
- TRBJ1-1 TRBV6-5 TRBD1 TGTGCCAGCAGTACACAGGGGGGGTACACTGAAGCTTTCTTT CASSTQGGYTEAFF
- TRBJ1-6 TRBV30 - TGTGCCTGGGACGACAGAGAAAATTCACCCCTCCACTTT CAWDDRENSPLHF
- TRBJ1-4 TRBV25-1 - TGTGCCAGCAGTGTTGCAGGGTCGGAAAAACTGTTTTTT CASSVAGSEKLFF
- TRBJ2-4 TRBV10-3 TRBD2 TGTGCCATCAGTGAATCAGGGAGGGTAGCCAAAAACATTCAGTACTTC CAISESGRVAKNIQYF
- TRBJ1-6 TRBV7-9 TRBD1 TGTGCCAGCAGCTCAGCAACAGGGGTTCCCACCCACTTT CASSSATGVPTHF
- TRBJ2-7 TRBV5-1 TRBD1 TGCGCCAGCAGGGCGACCGGGACAGACTCCTACGAGCAGTACTTC CASRATGTDSYEQYF
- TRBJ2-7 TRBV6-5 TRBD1 TGTGCCAGCAGATCGGACAGGGGTCCCGAGCAGTACTTC CASRSDRGPEQYF
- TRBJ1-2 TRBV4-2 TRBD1 TGTGCCAGCAGCCAAGATTTTACGACAGGGGGCGCAAGGGGCTACACCTTC CASSQDFTTGGARGYTF
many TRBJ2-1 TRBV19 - TGTGCCAGTAGTATAGCGGACTCCTTTGGGCATGAGCAGTTCTTC CASSIADSFGHEQFF
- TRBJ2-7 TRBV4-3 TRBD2 TGCGCCAGCAGCCAAGGGGGAGGGCGGGCCTACGAGCAGTACTTC CASSQGGGRAYEQYF
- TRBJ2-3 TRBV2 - TGTGCCAGCAGGGCAAGCACAGATACGCAGTATTTT CASRASTDTQYF
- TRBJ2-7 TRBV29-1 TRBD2 TGCAGCGTTCGACCAACCGGGGCCGCGGGAGACGAGCAGTACTTC CSVRPTGAAGDEQYF
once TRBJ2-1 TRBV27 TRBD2 TGTGCCAGCTCTATCGGGGGGGCTTTCAATGAGCAGTTCTTC CASSIGGAFNEQFF
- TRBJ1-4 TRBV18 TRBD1 TGTGCCAGCTCACCAACTCCATTGACAGGGGGGAGTGAAAAACTGTTTTTT CASSPTPLTGGSEKLFF
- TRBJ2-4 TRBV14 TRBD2 TGTGCCAGCAGCCTAAGGACTAGCGGGGCGGCCAAAAACATTCAGTACTTC CASSLRTSGAAKNIQYF